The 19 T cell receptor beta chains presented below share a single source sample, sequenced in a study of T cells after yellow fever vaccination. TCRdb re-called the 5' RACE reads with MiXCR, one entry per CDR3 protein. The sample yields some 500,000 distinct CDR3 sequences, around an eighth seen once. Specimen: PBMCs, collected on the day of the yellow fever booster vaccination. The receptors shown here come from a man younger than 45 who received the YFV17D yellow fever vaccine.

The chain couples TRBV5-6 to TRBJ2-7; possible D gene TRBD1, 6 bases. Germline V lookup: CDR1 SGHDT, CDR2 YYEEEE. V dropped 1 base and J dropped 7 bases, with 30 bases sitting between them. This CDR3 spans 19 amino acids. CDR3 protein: CASSLLQGGFAGAEEEQYF. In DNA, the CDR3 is TGTGCCAGCAGCTTGCTACAGGGTGGATTCGCGGGCGCGGAGGAGGAGCAGTACTTC.

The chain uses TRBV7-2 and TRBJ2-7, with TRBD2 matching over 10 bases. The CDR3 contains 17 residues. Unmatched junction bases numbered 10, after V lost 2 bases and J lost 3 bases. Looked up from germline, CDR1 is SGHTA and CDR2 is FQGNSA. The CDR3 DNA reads TGTGCCAGCAGCTTACCCCTAGCGGGAGCCCCAGACTACGAGCAGTACTTC. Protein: CASSLPLAGAPDYEQYF.

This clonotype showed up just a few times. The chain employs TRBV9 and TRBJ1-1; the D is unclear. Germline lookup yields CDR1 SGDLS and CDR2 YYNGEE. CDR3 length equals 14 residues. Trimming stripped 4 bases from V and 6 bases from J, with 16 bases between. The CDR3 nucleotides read TGTGCCAGCAGCCCCCCCAGCCGCGGCTCTGAAGCTTTCTTT. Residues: CASSPPSRGSEAFF.

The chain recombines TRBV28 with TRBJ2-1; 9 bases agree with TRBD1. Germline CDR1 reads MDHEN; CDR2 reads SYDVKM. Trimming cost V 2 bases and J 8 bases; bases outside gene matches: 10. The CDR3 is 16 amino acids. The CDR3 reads CASSLPGTGSLDEQFF. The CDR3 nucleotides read TGTGCCAGCAGTTTACCCGGGACAGGGTCTTTGGATGAGCAGTTCTTC.

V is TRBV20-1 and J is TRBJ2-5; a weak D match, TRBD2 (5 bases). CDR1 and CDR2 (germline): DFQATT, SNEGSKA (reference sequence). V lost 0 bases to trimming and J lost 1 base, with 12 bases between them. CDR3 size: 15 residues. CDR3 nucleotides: TGCAGTGCTAGAGATGCCGGCGGGCCCCAAGAGACCCAGTACTTC. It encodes CSARDAGGPQETQYF.

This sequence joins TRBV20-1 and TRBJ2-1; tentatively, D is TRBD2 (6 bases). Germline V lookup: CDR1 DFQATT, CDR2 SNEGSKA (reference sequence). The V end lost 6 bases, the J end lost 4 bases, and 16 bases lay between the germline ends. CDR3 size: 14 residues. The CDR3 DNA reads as TGCAGTGCCATCCCTAGCGCCGGTTACAATGAGCAGTTCTTC. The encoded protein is CSAIPSAGYNEQFF.

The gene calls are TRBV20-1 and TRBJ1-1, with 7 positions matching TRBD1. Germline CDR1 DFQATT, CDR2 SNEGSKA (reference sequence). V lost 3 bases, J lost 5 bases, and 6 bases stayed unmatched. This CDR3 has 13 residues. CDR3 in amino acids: CSASDRANTEAFF. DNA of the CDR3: TGCAGTGCTAGCGACAGGGCGAATACTGAAGCTTTCTTT.

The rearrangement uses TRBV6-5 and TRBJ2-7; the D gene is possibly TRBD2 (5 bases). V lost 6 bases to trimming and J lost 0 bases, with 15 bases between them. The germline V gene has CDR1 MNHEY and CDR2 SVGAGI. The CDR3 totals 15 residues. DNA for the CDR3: TGTGCCAGCAGACTTACTAGAACAAACTCCTACGAGCAGTACTTC. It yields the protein CASRLTRTNSYEQYF.

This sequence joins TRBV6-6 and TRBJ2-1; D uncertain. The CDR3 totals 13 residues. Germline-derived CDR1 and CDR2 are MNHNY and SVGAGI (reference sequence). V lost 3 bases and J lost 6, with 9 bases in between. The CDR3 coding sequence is TGTGCCAGCAGTTATGGGGTTTTCAATGAGCAGTTCTTC. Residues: CASSYGVFNEQFF.

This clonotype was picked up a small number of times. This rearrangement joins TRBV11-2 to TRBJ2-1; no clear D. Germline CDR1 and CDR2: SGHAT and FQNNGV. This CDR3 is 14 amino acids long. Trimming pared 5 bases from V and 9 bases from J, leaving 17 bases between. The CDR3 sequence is CASSTRPQATEQFF. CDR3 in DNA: TGTGCCAGCAGCACTCGGCCCCAAGCTACTGAGCAGTTCTTC.

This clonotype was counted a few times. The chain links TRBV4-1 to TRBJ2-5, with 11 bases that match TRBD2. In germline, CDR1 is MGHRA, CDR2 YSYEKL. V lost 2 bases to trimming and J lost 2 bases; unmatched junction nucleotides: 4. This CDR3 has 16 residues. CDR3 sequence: CASSQFGTSGQETQYF. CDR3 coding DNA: TGCGCCAGCAGCCAATTCGGGACTAGCGGACAAGAGACCCAGTACTTC.

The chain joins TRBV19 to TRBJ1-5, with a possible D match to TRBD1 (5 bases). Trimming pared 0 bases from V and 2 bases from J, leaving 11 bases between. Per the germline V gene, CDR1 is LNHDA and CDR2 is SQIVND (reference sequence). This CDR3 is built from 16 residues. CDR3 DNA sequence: TGTGCCAGTAGTATAGAGGGGGGATTTGGCAATCAGCCCCAGCATTTT. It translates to CASSIEGGFGNQPQHF.

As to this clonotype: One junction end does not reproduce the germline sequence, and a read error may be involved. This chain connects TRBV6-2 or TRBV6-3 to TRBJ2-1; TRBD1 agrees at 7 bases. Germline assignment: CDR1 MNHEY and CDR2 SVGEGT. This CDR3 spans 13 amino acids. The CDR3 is CASKERGRQGPIF. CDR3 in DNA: TGTGCCAGCAAAGAAAGGGGGCGACAGGGTCCTATCTTC.

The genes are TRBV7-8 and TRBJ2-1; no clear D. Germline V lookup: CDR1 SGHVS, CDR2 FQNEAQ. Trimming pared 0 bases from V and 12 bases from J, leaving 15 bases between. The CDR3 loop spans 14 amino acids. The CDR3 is CASSLAIRANRQFF. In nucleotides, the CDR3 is TGTGCCAGCAGCTTAGCGATTAGGGCCAATAGGCAGTTCTTC. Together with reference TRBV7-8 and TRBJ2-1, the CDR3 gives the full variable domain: GAGVSQSPRYKVAKRGQDVALRCDPISGHVSLFWYQQALGQGPEFLTYFQNEAQLDKSGLPSDRFFAERPEGSVSTLKIQRTQQEDSAVYLCASSLAIRANRQFFGPGTRLTVL.

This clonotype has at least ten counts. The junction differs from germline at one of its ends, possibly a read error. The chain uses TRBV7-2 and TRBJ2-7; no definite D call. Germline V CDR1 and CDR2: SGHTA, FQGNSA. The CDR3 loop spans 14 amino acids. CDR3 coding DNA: TGTGCCAGCAGCTTACAGACGGCTTCCCCCCGGTCGGACTTC. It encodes CASSLQTASPRSDF. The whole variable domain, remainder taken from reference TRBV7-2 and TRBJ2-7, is GAGVSQSPSNKVTEKGKDVELRCDPISGHTALYWYRQSLGQGLEFLIYFQGNSAPDKSGLPSDRFSAERTGGSVSTLTIQRTQQEDSAVYLCASSLQTASPRSDFGPGTRLTVT.

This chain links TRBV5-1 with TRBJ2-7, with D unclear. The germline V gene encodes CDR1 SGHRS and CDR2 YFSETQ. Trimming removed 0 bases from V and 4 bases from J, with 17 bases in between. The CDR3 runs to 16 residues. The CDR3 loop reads CASSLAGSPVGYEQYF. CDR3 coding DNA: TGCGCCAGCAGCTTGGCGGGCTCCCCGGTCGGGTACGAGCAGTACTTC.

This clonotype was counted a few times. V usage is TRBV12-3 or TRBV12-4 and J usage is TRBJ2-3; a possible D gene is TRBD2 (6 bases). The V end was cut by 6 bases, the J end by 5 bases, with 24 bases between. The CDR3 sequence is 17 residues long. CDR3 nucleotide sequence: TGTGCCAGCAGCCCGCGCTCGGGACTCCCCTTTCGAGATACGCAGTATTTT. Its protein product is CASSPRSGLPFRDTQYF.

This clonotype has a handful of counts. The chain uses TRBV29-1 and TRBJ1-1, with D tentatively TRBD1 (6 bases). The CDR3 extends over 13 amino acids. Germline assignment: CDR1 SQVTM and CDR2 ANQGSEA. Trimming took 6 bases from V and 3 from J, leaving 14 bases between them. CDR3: CSVTGLYYTEAFF. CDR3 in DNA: TGCAGCGTCACAGGGCTGTACTACACTGAAGCTTTCTTT. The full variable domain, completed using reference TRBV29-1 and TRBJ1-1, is SAVISQKPSRDICQRGTSLTIQCQVDSQVTMMFWYRQQPGQSLTLIATANQGSEATYESGFVIDKFPISRPNLTFSTLTVSNMSPEDSSIYLCSVTGLYYTEAFFGQGTRLTVV.

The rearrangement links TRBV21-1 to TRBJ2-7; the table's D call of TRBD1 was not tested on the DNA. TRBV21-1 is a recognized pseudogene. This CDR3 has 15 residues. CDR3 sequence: CASSRGQGAAYEQYF. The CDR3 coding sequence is TGTGCCAGCAGCAGAGGACAGGGGGCGGCCTACGAGCAGTACTTC.